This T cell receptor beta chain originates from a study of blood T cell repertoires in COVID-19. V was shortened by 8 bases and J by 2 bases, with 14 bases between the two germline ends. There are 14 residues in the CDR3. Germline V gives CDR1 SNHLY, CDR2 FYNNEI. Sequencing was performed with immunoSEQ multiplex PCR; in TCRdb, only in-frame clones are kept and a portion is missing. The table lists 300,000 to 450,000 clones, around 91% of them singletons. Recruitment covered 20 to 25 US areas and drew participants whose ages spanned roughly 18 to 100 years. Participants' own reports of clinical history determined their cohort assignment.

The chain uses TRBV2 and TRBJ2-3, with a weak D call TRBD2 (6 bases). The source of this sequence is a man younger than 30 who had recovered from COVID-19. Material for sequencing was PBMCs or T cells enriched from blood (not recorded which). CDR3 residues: CASLRDSYTDTQYF. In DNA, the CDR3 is TGTGCCAGCCTCCGGGACTCTTACACAGATACGCAGTATTTT.